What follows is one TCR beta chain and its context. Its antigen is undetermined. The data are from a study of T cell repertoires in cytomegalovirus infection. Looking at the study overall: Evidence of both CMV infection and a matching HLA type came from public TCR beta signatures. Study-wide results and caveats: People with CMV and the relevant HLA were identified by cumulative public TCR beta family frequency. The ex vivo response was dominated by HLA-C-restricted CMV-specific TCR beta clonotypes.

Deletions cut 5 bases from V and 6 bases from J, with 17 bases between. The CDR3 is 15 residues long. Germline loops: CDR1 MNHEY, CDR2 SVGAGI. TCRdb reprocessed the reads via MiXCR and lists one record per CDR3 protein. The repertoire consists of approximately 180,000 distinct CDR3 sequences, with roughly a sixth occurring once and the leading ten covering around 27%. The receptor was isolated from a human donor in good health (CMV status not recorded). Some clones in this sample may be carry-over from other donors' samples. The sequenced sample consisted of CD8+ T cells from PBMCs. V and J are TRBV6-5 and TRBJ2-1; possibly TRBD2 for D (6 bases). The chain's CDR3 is CASSLPGEAGNEQFF. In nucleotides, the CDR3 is TGTGCCAGCAGTCTACCGGGGGAGGCGGGCAATGAGCAGTTCTTC.